These 19 T cell receptor beta chains share one sample of origin, sequenced in a study of blood T cells in healthy people across ages. A second about 7 to 12 cycle PCR used barcoded and J-beta primers. TCRdb redid the calling of the 5' RACE reads with MiXCR, one entry per CDR3 protein. The sample lists some 1,800,000 distinct CDR3 sequences, more than 35% occurring once. The sequenced sample consisted of blood. The receptors were gathered from a human donor in good health.

The chain links TRBV6-5 to TRBJ1-2, with 10 bases matching TRBD1. Germline values: CDR1 MNHEY, CDR2 SVGAGI. The CDR3 spans 15 residues. The V and J ends lost 4 bases and 4 bases, in that order; junction bases with no gene match: 6. The CDR3 DNA reads TGTGCCAGCAGTTCCACCGGGACAGGGGTCTATGGCTACACCTTC. Translation: CASSSTGTGVYGYTF.

The chain links TRBV28 to TRBJ1-6; D gene uncertain. The CDR3 length is 16 residues. Trimming took 3 bases from V and 11 from J, leaving 20 bases between them. Germline loops: CDR1 MDHEN, CDR2 SYDVKM. CDR3 loop: CASSFDAIGGWTPLHF. CDR3 DNA sequence: TGTGCCAGCAGTTTTGATGCCATCGGAGGTTGGACACCCCTCCACTTT.

The chain is built from TRBV21-1 and TRBJ2-5; the D segment call TRBD2 is taken from the table without a DNA check. TRBV21-1 is listed as a pseudogene. The CDR3 is 15 residues long. The CDR3 region is CASRGPLAGDETQYF. The CDR3 DNA reads as TGTGCCAGCAGAGGACCACTAGCGGGGGATGAGACCCAGTACTTC.

This clonotype appeared a few times. The V call is TRBV20-1, the J call TRBJ2-1, with 9 positions matching TRBD2. The germline CDR1 and CDR2 sequences are DFQATT and SNEGSKA (reference sequence). The ends lost 6 bases at V and 8 bases at J; junction bases unmatched: 14. CDR3 length equals 15 residues. The CDR3 loop is CSAGERGAARDEQFF. CDR3 in DNA: TGCAGTGCCGGGGAGCGGGGGGCTGCGAGGGATGAGCAGTTCTTC.

This chain joins TRBV2 and TRBJ2-7; the D gene is possibly TRBD2 (7 bases). This CDR3 has 16 residues. V gave up 3 bases and J gave up 1 base, with 16 bases separating them. Germline V gene sequence: CDR1 SNHLY, CDR2 FYNNEI. CDR3 residues: CASSEGGGTRSYEQYF. The CDR3 nucleotides are TGTGCCAGCAGTGAGGGCGGGGGCACAAGATCCTACGAGCAGTACTTC.

Here the CDR3 reads CARTVSRGAGTEAFF. For the CDR3, the DNA is TGTGCCCGCACCGTCTCAAGGGGGGCCGGCACTGAAGCTTTCTTT. This chain joins TRBV6-2 or TRBV6-3 and TRBJ1-1, with TRBD1 as a possible D gene (6 bases). The CDR3 is 15 amino acids. Germline values: CDR1 MNHEY, CDR2 SVGEGT. V was cut by 11 bases and J by 4 bases, with 23 bases left in between.

The J gene is TRBJ1-5, the V gene TRBV10-3; TRBD1 matches at 9 bases. V was pared by 2 bases and J by 2 bases, with 13 bases of the junction left unmatched. In germline, CDR1 is ENHRY, CDR2 SYGVKD. The CDR3 consists of 19 residues. CDR3 in DNA: TGTGCCATCAGTGAGACTGGGACAGGGAAGGCGGTAGGCAATCAGCCCCAGCATTTT. Protein sequence: CAISETGTGKAVGNQPQHF.

The chain is built from TRBV29-1 and TRBJ2-5, with a weak D call TRBD2 (5 bases). This CDR3 contains 13 residues. Germline assignment: CDR1 SQVTM and CDR2 ANQGSEA. Trimming shortened V by 4 bases and J by 4 bases, and 13 bases separated the two germline ends. CDR3 amino acids: CSVVMGSGETQYF. The CDR3 DNA follows: TGCAGCGTTGTAATGGGGAGCGGAGAGACCCAGTACTTC.

The CDR3 sequence is CASSFDRGVGYTF. The CDR3 nucleotides are TGTGCCAGCAGCTTCGACAGGGGCGTTGGCTACACCTTC. V usage is TRBV7-2 and J usage is TRBJ1-2; TRBD1 matches at 8 bases. V dropped 3 bases and J dropped 7; count of bases not matched to a gene: 4. Germline V gene data show CDR1 as SGHTA and CDR2 as FQGNSA. The CDR3 runs 13 residues.

The gene calls are TRBV29-1 and TRBJ1-2; 7 nucleotides match TRBD1. CDR3 length: 14 amino acids. Trimming cost V 3 bases and J 5 bases; bases outside gene matches: 9. From germline, CDR1 is SQVTM and CDR2 ANQGSEA. CDR3 region: CSVDVRDSQYGYTF. In nucleotides, the CDR3 is TGCAGCGTTGACGTTAGGGACAGCCAATATGGCTACACCTTC.

The V and J genes are TRBV3-1 and TRBJ2-5, with D maybe TRBD2 (6 bases). The CDR3 covers 16 residues. Germline CDR1 and CDR2: LGHDT and YNNKEL (reference sequence). The V end lost 0 bases, the J end lost 2 bases, and 13 bases lay between the germline ends. In DNA form, the CDR3 reads TGTGCCAGCAGCCAAGATTTCATGGCGGGGCAAGAGACCCAGTACTTC. Amino acid sequence: CASSQDFMAGQETQYF.

V is TRBV12-3 or TRBV12-4 and J is TRBJ2-3, with D perhaps given as TRBD1 or TRBD2 (5 bases each). CDR3 size: 16 residues. The V gene lost 4 bases and the J gene lost 3 bases, with 17 bases spanning the gap. CDR3 sequence reads: CASSSGRTARTDTQYF. CDR3 nucleotides: TGTGCCAGCAGTTCGGGACGCACAGCGAGAACAGATACGCAGTATTTT.

This clonotype was counted between two and nine times. The J gene is TRBJ2-1, the V gene TRBV5-1, with D tentatively TRBD1 (6 bases). With 3 bases removed from V and 4 bases from J, the gap between germline ends came to 17 bases. The CDR3 loop spans 16 amino acids. The germline CDR1 and CDR2 sequences are SGHRS and YFSETQ. CDR3 protein: CASSSGATSPYNEQFF. The CDR3 DNA reads as TGCGCCAGCAGCTCAGGGGCCACGTCCCCATACAATGAGCAGTTCTTC.

As to this clonotype: A read error may be the cause here, since a much bigger clone is one base away. The conserved phenylalanine or tryptophan normally closing the CDR3 is absent here, so this likely arose from a read error. V and J are TRBV5-1 and TRBJ2-7; tentative D call: TRBD2 (5 bases). Per germline, CDR1 SGHRS and CDR2 YFSETQ. The CDR3 loop spans 13 amino acids. V was trimmed by 5 bases and J by 4 bases, leaving 13 bases between them. CDR3 sequence reads: CASRDVEDYEQYC. Written as DNA, the CDR3 is TGCGCCAGCAGGGACGTGGAGGATTACGAGCAGTACTGC.

This clonotype has a handful of counts. V gene TRBV7-2 combines with J gene TRBJ1-2; perhaps TRBD1 as D (5 bases). The CDR3 spans 15 residues. The V end lost 1 base, the J end lost 6 bases, and 15 bases lay between the germline ends. The germline CDR1 and CDR2 sequences are SGHTA and FQGNSA. The CDR3 sequence is CASSLVIGTVNGYTF. In nucleotides, the CDR3 is TGTGCCAGCAGCTTAGTTATAGGGACGGTTAATGGCTACACCTTC.

There are a few counts of this clonotype. The chain combines TRBV4-3 with TRBJ2-4; TRBD1 is a possible D gene (6 bases). Germline CDR1 LGHNA, CDR2 YSLEER. V was trimmed by 4 bases and J by 8 bases, leaving 21 bases between them. The CDR3 is 16 residues long. In nucleotides, the CDR3 is TGCGCCAGCAGCCTCTTCAGGGGTACCCAATCGGACATTCAGTACTTC. It yields the protein CASSLFRGTQSDIQYF.

The rearrangement links TRBV29-1 to TRBJ1-1; D is perhaps TRBD1 (6 bases). V lost 7 bases to trimming and J lost 5 bases, with 17 bases between them. CDR3 length equals 13 residues. In germline, CDR1 is SQVTM, CDR2 ANQGSEA. CDR3 region: CSARQAGETEAFF. The CDR3 region has the DNA TGCAGCGCTAGACAGGCTGGGGAAACTGAAGCTTTCTTT.

This clonotype was counted a single time. This chain connects TRBV14 to TRBJ1-5; no firm D call. Trimming pared 0 bases from V and 3 bases from J, leaving 18 bases between. The germline V gene encodes CDR1 SGHDN and CDR2 FVKESK. This CDR3 region has 18 residues. CDR3 in DNA: TGTGCCAGCAGCCAAGATTGGCCCTTGGGAGGGCCCAATCAGCCCCAGCATTTT. It is translated as CASSQDWPLGGPNQPQHF.

V is TRBV12-3 or TRBV12-4 and J is TRBJ2-1; 7 bases are shared with TRBD2. V was clipped by 7 bases and J by 12 bases; unmatched bases: 18. This CDR3 is 15 amino acids long. CDR3 protein: CASIVGGSAEFVQFF. DNA of the CDR3: TGTGCCAGCATCGTGGGAGGGAGCGCAGAATTTGTGCAGTTCTTC.